This T cell receptor beta chain is from a study of synovial regulatory T cells in juvenile arthritis. About this clone: As yet, its antigen is unknown.

The assay was immunoSEQ multiplex PCR, and TCRdb's table has in-frame clones only and misses some. The sample has 9,000 to 10,000 clones. The germline CDR1 and CDR2 sequences are MGHRA and YSYEKL. This CDR3 comprises 15 residues. No DNA sequence was recorded. Whole-study results and caveats: Across patients, iaTreg TCR repertoires were mostly private, partly shared with synovial Teff and blood CPL.

The sample taken for sequencing was Treg cells from blood. Subset defined: remaining (HLA-DR-negative) circulating blood Treg cells. The sequence derives from a donor aged 2-30 years with juvenile idiopathic arthritis. V gene TRBV4-1 combines with J gene TRBJ2-4; the D call from TCRdb, TRBD2, cannot be confirmed without DNA. The CDR3 loop reads CASSQDEDRGNIQYF.